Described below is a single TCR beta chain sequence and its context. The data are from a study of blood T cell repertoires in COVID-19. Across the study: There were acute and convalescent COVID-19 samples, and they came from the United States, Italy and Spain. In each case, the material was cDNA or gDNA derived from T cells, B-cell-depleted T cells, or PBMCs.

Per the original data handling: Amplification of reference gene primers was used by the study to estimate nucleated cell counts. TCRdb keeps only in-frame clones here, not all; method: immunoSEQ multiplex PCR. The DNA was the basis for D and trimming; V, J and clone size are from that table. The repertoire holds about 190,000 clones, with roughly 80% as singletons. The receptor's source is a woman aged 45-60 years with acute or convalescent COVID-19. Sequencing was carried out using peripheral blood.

The CDR3 loop is CASKNTANTGELFF. The CDR3 DNA follows: TGTGCCAGCAAGAACACCGCGAACACCGGGGAGCTGTTTTTT. The rearrangement links TRBV28 to TRBJ2-2; D call uncertain. V was trimmed by 7 bases and J by 0 bases, leaving 9 bases between them. The CDR3 has 14 residues. The germline V gene encodes CDR1 MDHEN and CDR2 SYDVKM.